This TCR beta chain appears in the sequencing data of a study of early T cells in non-severe SARS-CoV-2 infection. At the level of the study: Sequencing targeted bulk RNA from unsorted whole blood, leaving chains unpaired. Study results and caveats: Anti-spike CD8 responses were favored by VDJdb matching, which missed private and CD4 specificities.

To note about this clonotype: Its specificity is unknown.

Individual cDNA molecules received unique molecular identifiers during library preparation. TCRdb reprocessed the 5' RACE reads via MiXCR and lists one record per CDR3 protein. Among some 50,000 distinct CDR3 sequences listed, roughly a tenth were seen once. The sequence was obtained from an adult who was a healthcare worker with PCR-confirmed SARS-CoV-2 infection or an uninfected control (not recorded which). Material: whole blood.

The CDR3 coding sequence is TGTGCCAGCAAGATCGGACAGGGAAGTTTTATCGGCTACACCTTC. It codes for CASKIGQGSFIGYTF. V is TRBV6-1 and J is TRBJ1-2, with 8 bases matching TRBD1. The CDR3 sequence is 15 residues long. Trimming cost V 7 bases and J 8 bases; bases outside gene matches: 15. CDR1 MNHNS and CDR2 SASEGT come from the germline V gene.